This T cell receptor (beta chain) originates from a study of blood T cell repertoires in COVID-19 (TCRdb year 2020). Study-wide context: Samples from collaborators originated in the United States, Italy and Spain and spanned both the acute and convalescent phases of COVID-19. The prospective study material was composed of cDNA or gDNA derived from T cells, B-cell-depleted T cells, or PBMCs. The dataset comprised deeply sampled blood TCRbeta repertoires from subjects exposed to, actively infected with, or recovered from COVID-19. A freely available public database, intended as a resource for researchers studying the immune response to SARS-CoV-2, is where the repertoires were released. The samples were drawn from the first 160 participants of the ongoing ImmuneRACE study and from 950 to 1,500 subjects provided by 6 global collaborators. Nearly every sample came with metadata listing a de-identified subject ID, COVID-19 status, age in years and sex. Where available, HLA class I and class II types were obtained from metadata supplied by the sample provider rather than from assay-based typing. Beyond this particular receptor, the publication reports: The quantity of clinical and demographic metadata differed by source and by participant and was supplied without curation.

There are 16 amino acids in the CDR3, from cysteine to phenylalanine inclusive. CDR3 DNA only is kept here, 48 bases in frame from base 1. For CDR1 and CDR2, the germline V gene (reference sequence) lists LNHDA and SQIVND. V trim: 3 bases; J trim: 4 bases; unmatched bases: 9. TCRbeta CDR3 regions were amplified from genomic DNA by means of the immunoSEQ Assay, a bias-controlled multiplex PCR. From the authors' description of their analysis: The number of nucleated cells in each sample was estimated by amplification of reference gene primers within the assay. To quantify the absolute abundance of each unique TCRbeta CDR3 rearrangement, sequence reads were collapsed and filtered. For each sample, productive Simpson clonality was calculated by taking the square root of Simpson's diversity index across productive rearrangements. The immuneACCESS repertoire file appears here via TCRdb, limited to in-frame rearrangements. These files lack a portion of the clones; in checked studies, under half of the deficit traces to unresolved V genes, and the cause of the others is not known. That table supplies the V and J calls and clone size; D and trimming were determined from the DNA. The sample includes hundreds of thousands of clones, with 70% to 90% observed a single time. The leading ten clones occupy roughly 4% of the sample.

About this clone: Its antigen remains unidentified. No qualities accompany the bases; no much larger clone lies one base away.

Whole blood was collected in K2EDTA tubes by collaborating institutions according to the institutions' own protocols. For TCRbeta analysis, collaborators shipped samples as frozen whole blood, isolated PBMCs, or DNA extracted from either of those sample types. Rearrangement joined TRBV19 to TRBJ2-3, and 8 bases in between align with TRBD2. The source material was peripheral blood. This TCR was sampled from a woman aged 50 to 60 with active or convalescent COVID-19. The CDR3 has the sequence CASSIPSGGQSDTQYF. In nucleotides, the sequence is TGTGCCAGTAGTATCCCCTCGGGGGGGCAATCAGATACGCAGTATTTT. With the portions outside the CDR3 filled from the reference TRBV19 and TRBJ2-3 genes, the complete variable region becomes DGGITQSPKYLFRKEGQNVTLSCEQNLNHDAMYWYRQDPGQGLRLIYYSQIVNDFQKGDIAEGYSVSREKKESFPLTVTSAQKNPTAFYLCASSIPSGGQSDTQYFGPGTRLTVL.